The TCR beta chain under discussion was sequenced for a study of CD8 T cells in ankylosing spondylitis. Study-wide points: Ankylosing spondylitis blood appeared to be characterized by a TCR beta motif of eight highly homologous variants.

Only a few counts were recorded for this clonotype. Its antigen is as yet unknown. Per germline, CDR1 SEHNR and CDR2 FQNEAQ (reference sequence). There are 15 residues in the CDR3. With 1 base clipped from V and 4 bases from J, the junction kept 6 bases outside the gene matches. TCRdb used MiXCR to reprocess the 5' RACE reads, holding one entry per CDR3 protein. The table has 100,000 to 150,000 distinct CDR3 sequences, roughly 15% seen once; the top ten hold 25% to 40%. The chain employs TRBV7-9 and TRBJ2-7, with 8 bases identical to TRBD2. Sequenced: blood, either unsorted or a sorted T cell fraction (not recorded which). This receptor was obtained from a male donor with ankylosing spondylitis. In DNA, the CDR3 is TGTGCCAGCAGCTTAGTTGAGACTAGCGAGTACGAGCAGTACTTC. It translates to CASSLVETSEYEQYF.